This entry concerns a single TCR beta chain. Its target is unknown. This specimen comes from a study of shared clonotypes between healthy human individuals. Per the original methods: With immunoSEQ giving junction-only sequences and no quality scores, filtering differed. Profiling relied on immunoSEQ multiplex PCR, and the TCRdb table lists in-frame clones only, not all of them. D and trimming were read from the DNA, whereas the V and J calls and clone size are those reported in that table. The data contain under 2,500,000 clones, approximately 96% of them singletons. The study, taken as a whole, reports: Naive CD4 clonotypes were shared across several donors at about 5.3%.

The sample comprised naive CD4+ T cells sorted from blood. Indicated subset: CD45RA+ positively selected. The TCR was taken from a man younger than 35 in good health.

The CDR3 region is CASSLVRQGARGWYNEQFF. CDR3 in DNA: TGTGCCAGCAGCTTGGTCCGACAGGGGGCGAGAGGTTGGTACAATGAGCAGTTCTTC. V usage is TRBV5-4 and J usage is TRBJ2-1; 10 bases are a match to TRBD1. CDR1 SGHNT and CDR2 YYREEE come from the germline V gene (reference sequence). The junction had 13 bases not matched to a gene; V was cut back by 0 bases and J by 4 bases. This CDR3 spans 19 amino acids.